A single sample gave rise to the 14 T cell receptor beta chains below, sequenced in a study of T cell responses to AZD1222 COVID-19 vaccine. Assay used: immunoSEQ multiplex PCR; TCRdb lists only in-frame clones, some missing. Of 70,000 to 95,000 clones listed, roughly 89% are singletons. Specimen: peripheral blood, collected on day 0 of MenACWY control vaccination. Receptors originate from an adult in good health.

The chain is built from TRBV3-1 (or the pseudogene TRBV3-2) and TRBJ1-2, with D possibly matching TRBD1 (6 bases). The ends were cut back, 1 base at V and 4 bases at J, with 13 bases in the middle. The CDR3 length is 15 residues. Per germline, CDR1 LGHDT and CDR2 YNNKEL (reference sequence). The CDR3 bases are TGTGCCAGCAGCCAAGGCCAGGGGAGTATCTATGGCTACACCTTC. Its translation is CASSQGQGSIYGYTF.

This chain joins TRBV5-1 and TRBJ1-5, with TRBD1 matching over 7 bases. The V gene end was trimmed by 0 bases and the J gene end by 4 bases; junction bases not matched to a gene: 4. This CDR3 is built from 15 residues. Germline V gene data show CDR1 as SGHRS and CDR2 as YFSETQ. The CDR3 coding sequence is TGCGCCAGCAGCTTGGCCCCGGGACAGAATCAGCCCCAGCATTTT. Protein: CASSLAPGQNQPQHF. Together with reference TRBV5-1 and TRBJ1-5, the CDR3 gives the full variable domain: KAGVTQTPRYLIKTRGQQVTLSCSPISGHRSVSWYQQTPGQGLQFLFEYFSETQRNKGNFPGRFSGRQFSNSRSEMNVSTLELGDSALYLCASSLAPGQNQPQHFGDGTRLSIL.

The chain recombines TRBV4-3 with TRBJ1-5; D might be TRBD1 (5 bases). The CDR3 consists of 18 residues. The germline V gene encodes CDR1 LGHNA and CDR2 YSLEER. V lost 0 bases and J lost 0, with 15 bases in between. The CDR3 region is CASSQDWEQVYSNQPQHF. As DNA, the CDR3 is TGCGCCAGCAGCCAAGATTGGGAACAGGTTTATAGCAATCAGCCCCAGCATTTT.

J is TRBJ2-3 and V is TRBV7-2, with a possible D match to TRBD1 (5 bases). This CDR3 comprises 15 residues. The V gene lost 6 bases and the J gene lost 6 bases, with 19 bases spanning the gap. The germline V gene encodes CDR1 SGHTA and CDR2 FQGNSA. The CDR3 region has the DNA TGTGCCAGCAGTCGTGGGGCGGCTAAGTCGGATACGCAGTATTTT. This gives the protein CASSRGAAKSDTQYF.

This clone was detected only once. The rearrangement links TRBV19 to TRBJ1-5; D uncertain. CDR1 and CDR2 (germline): LNHDA, SQIVND (reference sequence). V was pared by 5 bases and J by 2 bases, with 7 bases between. There are 13 residues in the CDR3. The CDR3 protein is CASSPRGNQPQHF. CDR3 nucleotides: TGTGCCAGTAGTCCACGGGGCAATCAGCCCCAGCATTTT.

The rearrangement links TRBV5-1 to TRBJ1-4, with D possibly being TRBD1 (6 bases). CDR3 length: 18 residues. Germline CDR1 is SGHRS and CDR2 is YFSETQ. V was shortened by 4 bases and J by 0 bases, with 19 bases between the two germline ends. Here the CDR3 reads CASSPGARGLATNEKLFF. The CDR3 DNA follows: TGCGCCAGCAGCCCGGGGGCCAGGGGCCTTGCAACTAATGAAAAACTGTTTTTT.

The V call is TRBV6-5, the J call TRBJ1-1; D uncertain. The V gene lost 3 bases and the J gene lost 5 bases, with 13 bases spanning the gap. The CDR3 has 14 residues. CDR1 and CDR2 (germline): MNHEY, SVGAGI. The CDR3 bases are TGTGCCAGCAGTTATGGCGGGGAAGGGACTGAAGCTTTCTTT. Its protein is CASSYGGEGTEAFF.

The J gene is TRBJ1-2, the V gene TRBV5-1; 9 bases match TRBD1. CDR3 size: 15 residues. Per the germline V gene, CDR1 is SGHRS and CDR2 is YFSETQ. Unmatched junction bases numbered 7, after V lost 4 bases and J lost 3 bases. The CDR3 loop is CASSPGTGNYYGYTF. CDR3 coding DNA: TGCGCCAGCAGCCCGGGGACAGGGAACTACTATGGCTACACCTTC.

This rearrangement joins TRBV19 to TRBJ1-6; 7 nucleotides align to TRBD1. V dropped 4 bases and J dropped 9; count of bases not matched to a gene: 6. The CDR3 spans 14 residues. CDR1 and CDR2 (germline): LNHDA, SQIVND (reference sequence). CDR3 sequence (DNA): TGTGCCAGTAGTACGGACAGGATGGGTTCACCCCTCCACTTT. Protein sequence: CASSTDRMGSPLHF.

The chain couples TRBV2 to TRBJ1-2; 7 bases fit TRBD1. The germline V gene encodes CDR1 SNHLY and CDR2 FYNNEI. The CDR3 runs 13 residues. The V segment lost 4 bases and the J segment 6 bases; nucleotides outside the gene matches: 5. CDR3 nucleotides: TGTGCCAGCAGTGCCCGACAGGGTCATGGCTACACCTTC. Encoded protein: CASSARQGHGYTF.

This clone was counted a few times. The CDR3 region is CASSQDLGDGTQYF. CDR3 DNA: TGCGCCAGCAGCCAAGATCTGGGGGACGGGACCCAGTACTTC. The V call is TRBV4-3, the J call TRBJ2-5; D may match TRBD1 or TRBD2 (5 bases each). The V end lost 0 bases, the J end lost 7 bases, and 12 bases lay between the germline ends. Germline V lookup: CDR1 LGHNA, CDR2 YSLEER. The CDR3 has 14 amino acids.

The V and J genes are TRBV19 and TRBJ1-5; possibly TRBD1 for D (5 bases). The germline V and J ends were trimmed by 7 bases and 5 bases, with 18 bases remaining between them. From germline, CDR1 is LNHDA and CDR2 SQIVND (reference sequence). The CDR3 runs 15 residues. The CDR3 protein is CASTTRGVGYQPQHF. The CDR3 nucleotides read TGTGCCAGTACCACCCGGGGGGTTGGTTATCAGCCCCAGCATTTT.

V gene TRBV7-2 combines with J gene TRBJ2-3; D gene uncertain. The ends were cut back, 2 bases at V and 6 bases at J, with 9 bases in the middle. This CDR3 contains 13 residues. The germline gives CDR1 SGHTA, CDR2 FQGNSA. The CDR3: CASSLQPKDTQYF. The CDR3 bases are TGTGCCAGCAGCTTACAACCCAAGGATACGCAGTATTTT.

The chain employs TRBV6-6 and TRBJ1-1; TRBD1 is a possible D gene (5 bases). Trimming cost V 6 bases and J 7 bases, with 24 bases left between them. The CDR3 is made up of 16 amino acids. CDR1 and CDR2 (germline): MNHNY, SVGAGI (reference sequence). CDR3 sequence reads: CASSERGGRFTDEAFF. Here the CDR3 DNA reads TGTGCCAGCAGCGAACGGGGGGGACGGTTCACCGATGAAGCTTTCTTT.